This record looks at one T cell receptor beta chain sequence and its context. Its antigen remains unidentified. No much larger clone is present one base from it, and per-base qualities are unavailable. TCRbeta CDR3 regions were amplified from genomic DNA using the immunoSEQ Assay, a bias-controlled multiplex PCR. In the source study's methods: Within the assay, amplification of reference gene primers was used to estimate how many nucleated cells each sample contained. To quantify the absolute abundance of each unique TCRbeta CDR3 rearrangement, sequence reads were collapsed and filtered. For each sample, productive Simpson clonality was calculated as the square root of Simpson's diversity index across productive rearrangements. This immuneACCESS table, as held by TCRdb, lists in-frame sequences with V and J called but not all clones. Of the missing ones, under half trace to an unresolved V gene in checked studies; the others have no known cause. V and J calls plus clone size are reproduced from that table; the DNA served to infer D and trimming. Across this sample there are about 66,000 clones, with roughly 90% seen only once. Together, the top ten hold approximately 1.5% of the sample.

Collaborating institutions collected whole blood in K2EDTA tubes following their own protocols. Collaborator samples were shipped for TCRbeta analysis as frozen whole blood, isolated PBMCs, or DNA extracted from either sample type. This record comes from a study of blood T cell repertoires in COVID-19 (dated by TCRdb to 2020 to 2022). For the study in its entirety: Collaborator samples came from the United States, Italy and Spain and covered acute and convalescent phases of COVID-19. The prospective study material was composed of cDNA or gDNA derived from T cells, B-cell-depleted T cells, or PBMCs. Subjects who had been exposed to COVID-19, were actively infected with it, or had recovered from it provided the deeply sampled blood TCRbeta repertoires that made up the dataset. The repertoires were released in a freely available public database intended as a resource for research on the immune response to SARS-CoV-2. The samples were drawn from two sources: the first 160 participants of the ongoing ImmuneRACE study, and 1,000 to 1,500 subjects contributed by 6 global collaborators. A de-identified subject ID, COVID-19 status, age in years and sex were almost always included in the sample metadata. Where available, HLA class I and class II types were obtained from metadata supplied by the sample provider rather than from assay-based typing. Overall study results and their limits: The amount of clinical and demographic metadata varied by source and participant and was provided uncurated.

The TCR originated in a man in his fifties or sixties with acute or convalescent COVID-19. The sequenced sample was peripheral blood.

DNA sequence: TGCGCCAGCAGTGAGACTCCGGGGGACATTCAGTACTTC. It translates to CASSETPGDIQYF. The chain links TRBV10-1 with TRBJ2-4; the D gene is perhaps TRBD2, on 6 matching bases. In the germline V gene (reference sequence), CDR1 corresponds to WNHNN and CDR2 to SYGVQD. Taken from cysteine to phenylalanine, the CDR3 has 13 residues. The entry retains the CDR3 DNA only, 39 bases that are in frame from base 1. A distance of 10 bases separates the germline ends of V and J, which lose 2 bases and 8 bases respectively.